This T cell receptor beta chain comes out of a study of T cells expressing NK-cell markers. Broader study findings: No clear determination of HCMV specificity was made for expanded NKG2C+ T cell clones. These same clonotypes (in four donors) also led the CD3+CD56-NKG2C+ fraction.

5'RACE template switching with UMIs generated TCR beta cDNA. Using the 5' RACE reads, TCRdb records one entry per CDR3 protein without DNA. The specimen's table records approximately 420,000 distinct CDR3 sequences. From germline, CDR1 is SEHNR and CDR2 FQNEAQ (reference sequence). This CDR3 contains 17 residues. Comment on this clonotype: The antigen remains unidentified.

Sequencing was done on a sample of blood T cells: a sorted CD56 or NKG2C T cell subset, CD4+ or CD8+ T cells, or bulk PBMC T cells (not recorded which). This receptor was identified in a woman between 50 and 59 years old in good health. The chain uses TRBV7-9 and TRBJ2-5; the D call from TCRdb, TRBD2, cannot be confirmed without DNA. The CDR3 here is CASSSTTSGRPQETQYF.